This is a list of T cell receptor beta chains from one sample in a study of blood T cell repertoires in COVID-19. Here immunoSEQ multiplex PCR was the method, and the copy in TCRdb shows in-frame clones only, minus some. The sample contains about 170,000 clones, roughly 86% of which appear only once. Sequencing used peripheral blood. All receptors come from a woman older than 75 with COVID-19, enrolled during active disease. Both conserved end residues are part of each CDR3. The D gene is left open where the match is weak. Size is stated for part of the rows, as once, few or many counts, or as a class when the clone is expanded.

CDR3 | DNA | D | size | J | V
CASSDLFAGRTYEQYF | TGTGCCAGCAGTGACCTCTTTGCGGGAAGGACCTACGAGCAGTACTTC | . | . | TRBJ2-7 | TRBV2
CASLGGGEGYTF | TGTGCCAGTCTTGGAGGGGGCGAAGGCTACACCTTC | TRBD1 | few | TRBJ1-2 | TRBV6-5
CASGQGTQLGEKLFF | TGCGCCAGCGGACAGGGGACTCAACTAGGCGAAAAACTGTTTTTT | TRBD1 | . | TRBJ1-4 | TRBV5-1
CASSAYSGSTDTQYF | TGTGCCAGCAGCGCCTATAGCGGGAGCACAGATACGCAGTATTTT | TRBD2 | . | TRBJ2-3 | TRBV9
CASSWGSAGDTDTQYF | TGTGCCAGCAGCTGGGGTTCCGCGGGGGACACAGATACGCAGTATTTT | TRBD2 | . | TRBJ2-3 | TRBV5-5
CASSSSGSYEQYF | TGTGCCAGCAGTTCTAGCGGGAGCTACGAGCAGTACTTC | TRBD2 | . | TRBJ2-7 | TRBV28
CASRPTGAYEQYF | TGTGCCAGTAGACCGACAGGGGCTTACGAGCAGTACTTC | TRBD1 | . | TRBJ2-7 | TRBV19
CASSEELYGYTF | TGTGCCAGCAGTGAAGAACTCTATGGCTACACCTTC | . | . | TRBJ1-2 | TRBV6-1
CASSLGDRGSTDTQYF | TGTGCCAGCTCACTTGGGGACAGGGGCAGCACAGATACGCAGTATTTT | TRBD1 | . | TRBJ2-3 | TRBV18
CAISAGPTGTGVHEQYF | TGTGCCATCAGTGCAGGGCCCACCGGGACAGGGGTCCACGAGCAGTACTTC | TRBD1 | . | TRBJ2-7 | TRBV10-3
CASSLSGRGLVEQYF | TGTGCCAGCAGTTTATCCGGCCGAGGACTAGTAGAGCAGTACTTC | TRBD2 | . | TRBJ2-7 | TRBV28
CASSLPGKQYEQYF | TGTGCCAGCAGCTTACCAGGGAAGCAGTACGAGCAGTACTTC | . | . | TRBJ2-7 | TRBV11-2
CASSFWDTQETQYF | TGCGCCAGCAGCTTCTGGGACACCCAAGAGACCCAGTACTTC | . | . | TRBJ2-5 | TRBV5-1
CAISDGLAGADTQYF | TGTGCCATCAGTGATGGACTAGCGGGAGCAGATACGCAGTATTTT | TRBD2 | once | TRBJ2-3 | TRBV10-3